The 32 T cell receptor beta chains presented below share a single source sample, sequenced in a study of blood T cell repertoires in COVID-19. The data were produced by immunoSEQ multiplex PCR, yet TCRdb's version contains in-frame clones alone and is incomplete. The sample records 70,000 to 95,000 clones, roughly 80% being singletons. Sequenced input: peripheral blood. The receptors stem from a man aged 80 or over with active or convalescent COVID-19.

The chain combines TRBV19 with TRBJ1-5, with 8 bases lining up with TRBD1. V shed 6 bases, J shed 3 bases, and the junction held 13 bases outside the gene matches. The germline gives CDR1 LNHDA, CDR2 SQIVND (reference sequence). The CDR3 covers 17 residues. The CDR3 loop reads CASSPRLGQDSNQPQHF. CDR3 DNA sequence: TGTGCCAGTAGCCCCCGACTGGGACAGGATTCCAATCAGCCCCAGCATTTT.

The chain joins TRBV3-1 (or the pseudogene TRBV3-2) to TRBJ1-3; D not resolved. This CDR3 has 17 amino acids. The V and J ends lost 0 bases and 0 bases respectively, with 12 bases between them. Germline V gene data show CDR1 as LGHDT and CDR2 as YNNKEL (reference sequence). The CDR3 DNA reads as TGTGCCAGCAGCCAAGATCGAGTCAGGAACTCTGGAAACACCATATATTTT. It codes for CASSQDRVRNSGNTIYF.

J is TRBJ2-3 and V is TRBV5-1, with TRBD2 matching over 11 bases. J was trimmed by 4 bases and V by 5 bases; bases with no gene match: 3. The CDR3 contains 14 residues. Germline V gene sequence: CDR1 SGHRS, CDR2 YFSETQ. CDR3 DNA sequence: TGCGCCAGCAGTTTAGCGGGAGGGGCAGATACGCAGTATTTT. Translation: CASSLAGGADTQYF.

The V gene is TRBV7-9, the J gene TRBJ1-6, with 7 bases fitting TRBD1. This CDR3 has 15 residues. The junction had 10 bases not matched to a gene; V was cut back by 5 bases and J by 9 bases. The germline V gene encodes CDR1 SEHNR and CDR2 FQNEAQ (reference sequence). CDR3 amino acids: CASSNRQGGRSPLHF. The CDR3, as DNA: TGTGCCAGCAGCAATAGACAGGGCGGGCGTTCACCCCTCCACTTT.

The CDR3 region has the DNA TGTGCCATCAGTGAGAGGTCTAGCGAGCCGTACAATGAGCAGTTCTTC. It codes for CAISERSSEPYNEQFF. The chain joins TRBV10-3 to TRBJ2-1; D is perhaps TRBD2 (6 bases). The germline V gene encodes CDR1 ENHRY and CDR2 SYGVKD. The CDR3 is made up of 16 amino acids. The V and J ends lost 2 bases and 4 bases respectively, with 15 bases between them.

The chain carries TRBV7-9 and TRBJ1-5; weak D call: TRBD1 (5 bases). Looked up from germline, CDR1 is SEHNR and CDR2 is FQNEAQ (reference sequence). The CDR3 loop spans 13 amino acids. V shed 7 bases and J shed 4 bases, with 11 bases lying between them. Here the CDR3 DNA reads TGTGCCAGCACCATCGGGGGGAATCAGCCCCAGCATTTT. Translating it yields CASTIGGNQPQHF.

CDR3 nucleotide sequence: TGTGCCACCAAATCAGGGGTGCCGAACACCGGGGAGCTGTTTTTT. Translated, it gives CATKSGVPNTGELFF. This chain joins TRBV24-1 and TRBJ2-2; maybe TRBD1 (6 bases). CDR1 and CDR2 from the germline V gene are KGHDR and SFDVKD. Trimming shortened V by 8 bases and J by 0 bases, and 12 bases separated the two germline ends. The CDR3 consists of 15 residues.

V usage is TRBV20-1 and J usage is TRBJ2-1, with D possibly called TRBD1 or TRBD2 (9 bases each). V shed 3 bases and J shed 8 bases, with 20 bases lying between them. The CDR3 runs 15 residues. CDR1 DFQATT and CDR2 SNEGSKA come from the germline V gene (reference sequence). The CDR3 loop reads CSASDRGTSIYEQFF. CDR3 nucleotides: TGCAGTGCTAGTGACAGGGGGACTAGCATCTATGAGCAGTTCTTC.

This chain joins TRBV6-5 and TRBJ2-2; D not certain. CDR3 length: 13 residues. V lost 7 bases to trimming and J lost 2 bases, with 8 bases between them. CDR1 MNHEY and CDR2 SVGAGI come from the germline V gene. The CDR3 region is CASMSGNTGELFF. The CDR3 coding sequence is TGTGCCAGCATGTCCGGTAACACCGGGGAGCTGTTTTTT.

The V call is TRBV7-9, the J call TRBJ1-5, with D maybe TRBD1 (5 bases). This CDR3 is built from 15 residues. Germline values: CDR1 SEHNR, CDR2 FQNEAQ (reference sequence). The germline V and J ends were trimmed by 5 bases and 0 bases, with 11 bases remaining between them. CDR3 DNA sequence: TGTGCCAGCAGCCTCGACAGTTATAGCAATCAGCCCCAGCATTTT. Translated, it gives CASSLDSYSNQPQHF.

The chain is built from TRBV4-1 and TRBJ2-7; 11 bases match TRBD1. CDR1 and CDR2 (germline): MGHRA, YSYEKL. After removal of 3 bases from V and 3 bases from J, the junction contained 4 bases not matched to a gene. This CDR3 spans 15 amino acids. CDR3 sequence reads: CASSQPGQGVYEQYV. The CDR3 nucleotides read TGCGCCAGCAGCCAGCCGGGACAGGGGGTCTACGAGCAGTACGTC.

This CDR3 reads CASSLEGRVADTQYF. In nucleotides, the CDR3 is TGCGCCAGCAGCTTGGAAGGGAGGGTGGCAGATACGCAGTATTTT. V and J are TRBV5-1 and TRBJ2-3, with 7 nucleotides matching TRBD2. After removal of 0 bases from V and 4 bases from J, the junction contained 5 bases not matched to a gene. Germline V CDR1 and CDR2: SGHRS, YFSETQ. The CDR3 spans 15 residues.

The rearrangement uses TRBV5-1 and TRBJ1-6; 8 nucleotides match TRBD1. This CDR3 is built from 16 residues. Looked up from germline, CDR1 is SGHRS and CDR2 is YFSETQ. With V trimmed by 5 bases and J by 6 bases, 10 bases remained unmatched. The CDR3 protein is CASRADGTGPNSPLHF. The CDR3 DNA follows: TGCGCCAGCAGGGCGGACGGGACAGGTCCTAATTCACCCCTCCACTTT. The full variable domain, with the rest looked up from reference TRBV5-1 and TRBJ1-6, is KAGVTQTPRYLIKTRGQQVTLSCSPISGHRSVSWYQQTPGQGLQFLFEYFSETQRNKGNFPGRFSGRQFSNSRSEMNVSTLELGDSALYLCASRADGTGPNSPLHFGNGTRLTVT.

This rearrangement joins TRBV30 to TRBJ2-5, with 8 bases that match TRBD2. The V gene's germline CDR1 is GTSNPN and CDR2 SVGIG (reference sequence). J gave up 7 bases and V 1 base, and 11 bases lay outside the gene matches. CDR3 length: 15 residues. CDR3 in DNA: TGTGCCTGGAGTGCGCTCTCTCGGGGGGGACGGACCCAGTACTTC. It translates to CAWSALSRGGRTQYF.

This clone has just one count. The V call is TRBV28, the J call TRBJ1-2; TRBD1 agrees at 9 bases. CDR1 and CDR2 from the germline V gene are MDHEN and SYDVKM. The CDR3 covers 14 residues. V gave up 6 bases and J gave up 7 bases; unmatched junction bases: 9. CDR3 region: CASRSGQGSGGYTF. CDR3 bases: TGTGCCAGCAGATCAGGACAGGGGTCCGGTGGCTACACCTTC.

CDR3 sequence reads: CASSPGVGGPLEKLFF. For the CDR3, the DNA is TGTGCCAGCTCACCAGGGGTCGGGGGGCCCCTTGAAAAACTGTTTTTT. This sequence joins TRBV18 and TRBJ1-4; a possible D gene is TRBD1 (6 bases). This CDR3 spans 16 amino acids. The germline V and J ends were trimmed by 2 bases and 7 bases, with 17 bases remaining between them. The germline CDR1 and CDR2 sequences are KGHSH and LQKENI.

The DNA for the CDR3 is TGTGCCAGCTCACGAAATCAGGGGTCCTCCTTGTTCAATGAGCAGTTCTTC. As protein: CASSRNQGSSLFNEQFF. This sequence joins TRBV18 and TRBJ2-1; weak D call: TRBD1 (6 bases). This CDR3 spans 17 amino acids. CDR1 is KGHSH, CDR2 LQKENI, per germline. V was clipped by 4 bases and J by 6 bases, with 22 bases between them.

This chain uses TRBV6-4 with TRBJ1-3; D not resolved. Germline V gene data show CDR1 as MRHNA and CDR2 as SNTAGT. The CDR3 is 13 amino acids. V lost 3 bases, J lost 3 bases, and 6 bases lay in between. CDR3 in amino acids: CASSEVSGNTIYF. In nucleotides, the CDR3 is TGTGCCAGCAGTGAAGTGAGTGGAAACACCATATATTTT.

The rearrangement joins TRBV3-1 (or the pseudogene TRBV3-2) to TRBJ1-1; D is perhaps TRBD1 (5 bases). CDR3 size: 15 residues. The V end was cut by 4 bases, the J end by 5 bases, with 17 bases between. Germline V gene sequence: CDR1 LGHDT, CDR2 YNNKEL (reference sequence). The CDR3 spells CASSLGAGFDTEAFF. For the CDR3, the DNA is TGTGCCAGCAGCCTTGGGGCGGGGTTCGATACTGAAGCTTTCTTT.

The chain carries TRBV5-1 and TRBJ2-2; D may be TRBD2 (7 bases). V lost 4 bases and J 3 bases, leaving 13 bases between the germline ends. The CDR3 sequence is 15 residues long. Germline V CDR1 and CDR2: SGHRS, YFSETQ. The CDR3 nucleotides are TGCGCCAGCAGCGCATTAGGGGGGGACACCGGGGAGCTGTTTTTT. Encoded protein: CASSALGGDTGELFF.

The chain combines TRBV10-1 with TRBJ1-1; D unresolved. Trimming took 8 bases from V and 1 from J, leaving 11 bases between them. CDR3 length: 13 amino acids. The germline V gene encodes CDR1 WNHNN and CDR2 SYGVQD (reference sequence). The CDR3 sequence is CASRSRQNTEAFF. The CDR3 DNA reads TGCGCCAGCCGAAGCAGACAGAACACTGAAGCTTTCTTT.

This chain uses TRBV27 with TRBJ2-3; 9 bases match TRBD1. J was trimmed by 2 bases and V by 6 bases; bases with no gene match: 6. The CDR3 sequence is 15 residues long. Germline CDR1 MNHEY, CDR2 SMNVEV (reference sequence). The CDR3 nucleotides read TGTGCCAGCAGGGACAGGGGACTAAACACAGATACGCAGTATTTT. As protein: CASRDRGLNTDTQYF.

V usage is TRBV14 and J usage is TRBJ1-4; 8 bases are a match to TRBD1. V gave up 6 bases and J gave up 14 bases; unmatched junction bases: 5. The CDR3 loop spans 11 amino acids. Germline CDR1 and CDR2: SGHDN and FVKESK. CDR3 amino acids: CASRQGARLFF. CDR3 DNA: TGTGCCAGCAGGCAGGGGGCTCGGCTGTTTTTT.

CDR3 sequence (DNA): TGTGCCAGCAGCGCGACAGGGACGGCTTTCTTT. Encoded protein: CASSATGTAFF. This chain uses TRBV11-2 with TRBJ1-1; 7 bases are shared with TRBD1. There are 11 residues in the CDR3. CDR1 and CDR2 from the germline V gene are SGHAT and FQNNGV. Germline trimming cut 5 bases from V and 11 bases from J; bases unmatched to any gene: 5.

J is TRBJ1-5 and V is TRBV24-1; possibly TRBD1 for D (5 bases). V gave up 4 bases and J gave up 5 bases, with 17 bases separating them. Germline V gene lookup returns CDR1 KGHDR and CDR2 SFDVKD. This CDR3 region has 16 residues. The chain's CDR3 is CATSDTLEGPHQPQHF. CDR3 nucleotide sequence: TGTGCCACCAGTGACACTCTGGAGGGACCTCATCAGCCCCAGCATTTT.

The CDR3 sequence: CASSQGPGTGDEKLFF. The CDR3 DNA reads TGTGCCAGCAGCCAGGGTCCCGGGACAGGGGATGAAAAACTGTTTTTT. This sequence joins TRBV3-1 (or the pseudogene TRBV3-2) and TRBJ1-4; TRBD1 matches at 10 bases. Trimming cost V 3 bases and J 6 bases; bases outside gene matches: 7. The length of the CDR3 is 16 residues. Per germline, CDR1 LGHDT and CDR2 YNNKEL (reference sequence).

The chain has TRBV28 and TRBJ1-2, with 7 bases that match TRBD1. V lost 6 bases to trimming and J lost 8 bases; unmatched junction nucleotides: 15. The CDR3 loop spans 15 amino acids. Germline-derived CDR1 and CDR2 are MDHEN and SYDVKM. CDR3 in amino acids: CASSPGTATMRGYTF. The CDR3 nucleotides read TGTGCCAGCAGCCCTGGGACAGCTACGATGAGGGGCTACACCTTC.

The chain uses TRBV7-9 and TRBJ1-4; 8 bases line up with TRBD1. The CDR3 loop spans 14 amino acids. J gave up 7 bases and V 5 bases, and 6 bases lay outside the gene matches. Germline V lookup: CDR1 SEHNR, CDR2 FQNEAQ (reference sequence). The CDR3 nucleotides read TGTGCCAGCAGCATAGGACAGGGAACTGAAAAACTGTTTTTT. Encoded protein: CASSIGQGTEKLFF. Full variable domain (remainder filled in from reference TRBV7-9 and TRBJ1-4): DTGVSQNPRHKITKRGQNVTFRCDPISEHNRLYWYRQTLGQGPEFLTYFQNEAQLEKSRLLSDRFSAERPKGSFSTLEIQRTEQGDSAMYLCASSIGQGTEKLFFGSGTQLSVL.

V is TRBV5-5 and J is TRBJ1-5; D not certain. V lost 4 bases, J lost 1 base, and 12 bases lay in between. CDR3 size: 15 residues. Germline CDR1 and CDR2: SGHKS and YYEKEE (reference sequence). This CDR3 reads CASSPLGYSNQPQHF. CDR3 nucleotide sequence: TGTGCCAGCAGCCCCCTCGGGTACAGCAATCAGCCCCAGCATTTT.

The chain carries TRBV5-1 and TRBJ2-3; possible D gene TRBD2, 6 bases. V was pared by 9 bases and J by 0 bases, with 14 bases between. CDR1 SGHRS and CDR2 YFSETQ come from the germline V gene. This CDR3 region has 14 residues. CDR3 in amino acids: CATQLAPSTDTQYF. The CDR3 DNA is TGCGCCACCCAACTAGCTCCCAGCACAGATACGCAGTATTTT. The full variable domain, in which reference TRBV5-1 and TRBJ2-3 provide the parts outside the CDR3, is KAGVTQTPRYLIKTRGQQVTLSCSPISGHRSVSWYQQTPGQGLQFLFEYFSETQRNKGNFPGRFSGRQFSNSRSEMNVSTLELGDSALYLCATQLAPSTDTQYFGPGTRLTVL.

The genes are TRBV5-4 and TRBJ1-6, with D unresolved. This CDR3 has 14 amino acids. Trimming pared 4 bases from V and 7 bases from J, leaving 12 bases between. Looked up from germline, CDR1 is SGHNT and CDR2 is YYREEE (reference sequence). The CDR3 protein is CASSLDPGNSPLHF. The CDR3, as DNA: TGTGCCAGCAGCCTAGATCCGGGGAATTCACCCCTCCACTTT.

The rearrangement uses TRBV12-3 or TRBV12-4 and TRBJ1-1, with D possibly matching TRBD1 (5 bases). Trimming cost V 2 bases and J 5 bases, with 6 bases left between them. CDR3 length: 12 residues. DNA for the CDR3: TGTGCCAGCAGTTTAAGGGGAACTGAAGCTTTCTTT. It yields the protein CASSLRGTEAFF.